Following are 6 T cell receptor beta chains from one sample sequenced in a study of neurological immune-mediated disorders. TCRdb redid the calling of the 5' RACE reads with MiXCR, one entry per CDR3 protein. The repertoire consists of around 64,000 distinct CDR3 sequences, with more than 3% occurring once and the leading ten covering 4.5% to 6.5%. Sequencing was done on a sample of PBMCs. These receptors were collected from a woman aged 50 to 60 with multiple sclerosis.

The sample holds many counts of this clonotype. The chain has TRBV27 and TRBJ2-7, with D perhaps TRBD2 (5 bases). The ends were cut back, 5 bases at V and 4 bases at J, with 18 bases in the middle. The CDR3 runs to 15 residues. The germline CDR1 and CDR2 sequences are MNHEY and SMNVEV (reference sequence). As DNA, the CDR3 is TGTGCCAGCAGTCCCGGTGTGGATGAGGGATACGAGCAGTACTTC. Its translation: CASSPGVDEGYEQYF.

This clonotype was detected many times. V usage is TRBV7-2 and J usage is TRBJ2-7; D gene uncertain. Between the trimmed V and J ends, which lost 1 base and 0 bases, there was a span of 13 bases. Germline values: CDR1 SGHTA, CDR2 FQGNSA. The CDR3 extends over 16 amino acids. For the CDR3, the DNA is TGTGCCAGCAGCTTAGGGGCACGTGGGGTCTCCTACGAGCAGTACTTC. It specifies CASSLGARGVSYEQYF. The whole variable domain, remainder taken from reference TRBV7-2 and TRBJ2-7, is GAGVSQSPSNKVTEKGKDVELRCDPISGHTALYWYRQSLGQGLEFLIYFQGNSAPDKSGLPSDRFSAERTGGSVSTLTIQRTQQEDSAVYLCASSLGARGVSYEQYFGPGTRLTVT.

This clonotype appeared many times. The chain recombines TRBV6-4 with TRBJ2-1, with D perhaps matching TRBD2 (6 bases). Trimming stripped 0 bases from V and 8 bases from J, with 14 bases between. Germline CDR1 and CDR2: MRHNA and SNTAGT. The CDR3 spans 15 residues. CDR3 in DNA: TGTGCCAGCAGTGACTCCCTAGGAGGGGAGGATGAGCAGTTCTTC. The encoded protein is CASSDSLGGEDEQFF.

This clonotype was observed many times. The chain uses TRBV11-3 and TRBJ2-1; 7 positions match TRBD2. Germline CDR1 reads SGHNT; CDR2 reads YENEEA. The CDR3 spans 15 residues. Trimming at V came to 6 bases and at J to 5 bases, leaving 10 bases not matched to a gene. DNA for the CDR3: TGTGCCAGCAGGTTGCGGGAGCTATCTAACAATGAGCAGTTCTTC. This gives the protein CASRLRELSNNEQFF.

This clonotype appeared many times. This chain links TRBV24-1 with TRBJ2-5; 9 bases are shared with TRBD1. Trimming cost V 3 bases and J 5 bases; bases outside gene matches: 6. CDR3 length equals 15 residues. The V gene's germline CDR1 is KGHDR and CDR2 SFDVKD. The CDR3 protein is CATSDPPGQGETQYF. The CDR3 bases are TGTGCCACCAGTGATCCCCCGGGACAGGGTGAGACCCAGTACTTC.

Many counts were recorded for this clonotype. The chain combines TRBV12-3 or TRBV12-4 with TRBJ2-1; D is uncertain. The CDR3 is made up of 13 amino acids. Trimming cost V 4 bases and J 9 bases, with 13 bases left between them. CDR3 in DNA: TGTGCCAGCAGTTCAGCCCCCAAGAGTGAGCAGTTCTTC. It is translated as CASSSAPKSEQFF.